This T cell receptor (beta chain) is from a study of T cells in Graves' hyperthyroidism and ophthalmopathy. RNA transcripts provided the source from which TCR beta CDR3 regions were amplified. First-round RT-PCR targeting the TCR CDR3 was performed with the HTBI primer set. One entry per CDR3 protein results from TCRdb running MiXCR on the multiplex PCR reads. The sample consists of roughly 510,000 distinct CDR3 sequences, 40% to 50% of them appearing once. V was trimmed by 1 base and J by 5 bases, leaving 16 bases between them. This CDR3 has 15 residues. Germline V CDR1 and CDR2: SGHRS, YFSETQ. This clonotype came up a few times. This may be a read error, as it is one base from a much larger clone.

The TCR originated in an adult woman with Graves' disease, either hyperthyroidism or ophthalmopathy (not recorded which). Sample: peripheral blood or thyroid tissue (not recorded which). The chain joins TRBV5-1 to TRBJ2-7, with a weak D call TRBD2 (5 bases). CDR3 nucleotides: TGCGCCAGCAGCTTGCTGGACGGAGGTTCGGACGAGCAGTACTTC. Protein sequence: CASSLLDGGSDEQYF.